This is a list of T cell receptor beta chains from one sample in a study of Ad26.COV2.S vaccination and SARS-CoV-2 variants. The method was immunoSEQ multiplex PCR; TCRdb's version includes in-frame clones alone and lacks a portion of them. Among 380,000 or so clones listed, 83% were seen once. The sequencing here drew on peripheral blood, taken in a trial of Ad26.COV2.S vaccine versus placebo. These receptor sequences come from a person aged 18-60 years who received the Ad26.COV2.S COVID-19 vaccine or a placebo. Both conserved end residues are part of each CDR3. A D gene is named only where the DNA matches it firmly. Clone size, where shown, is once, few, many, or a class for clones that have expanded.

D: TRBD1; V: TRBV5-6; size: NA; J: TRBJ1-1; DNA: TGTGCCAGCAGCTTCAGGGGGCAAGACACTGAAGCTTTCTTT; CDR3: CASSFRGQDTEAFF
D: NA; V: TRBV5-1; size: NA; J: TRBJ2-1; DNA: TGCGCCAGCAGCTTGCAGGGGGGTTACAATGAGCAGTTCTTC; CDR3: CASSLQGGYNEQFF
D: NA; V: TRBV7-2; size: NA; J: TRBJ2-7; DNA: TGTGCCAGCAGCAGACCGGACAGTTCCTACGAGCAGTACTTC; CDR3: CASSRPDSSYEQYF
D: NA; V: TRBV7-9; size: few; J: TRBJ1-5; DNA: TGTGCCAGCAGCCCCAAGGGGGTTAGCAATCAGCCCCAGCATTTT; CDR3: CASSPKGVSNQPQHF
D: NA; V: TRBV19; size: once; J: TRBJ1-1; DNA: TGTGCCAGCCATTACAGGGCCGGGGGAAACACTGAAGCTTTCTTT; CDR3: CASHYRAGGNTEAFF
D: NA; V: TRBV10-1; size: NA; J: TRBJ2-3; DNA: TGCGCCAGCCCCCGAGGCTGCACAGATACGCAGTATTTT; CDR3: CASPRGCTDTQYF
D: NA; V: TRBV5-1; size: NA; J: TRBJ1-1; DNA: TGCGCCAGCAGCAGTAGTTGGGGAGCTTTCTTT; CDR3: CASSSSWGAFF
D: NA; V: TRBV7-8; size: few; J: TRBJ2-3; DNA: TGTGCCAGCAGCCCTCGAGATACGCAGTATTTT; CDR3: CASSPRDTQYF
D: TRBD1; V: TRBV15; size: NA; J: TRBJ1-2; DNA: TGTGCCACCAGCGGGGGGACAGGGTTGAACTATGGCTACACCTTC; CDR3: CATSGGTGLNYGYTF
D: NA; V: TRBV6-5; size: NA; J: TRBJ2-1; DNA: TGTGCCAGCAGTTACTCGCTAGCTAATGAGCAGTTCTTC; CDR3: CASSYSLANEQFF
D: TRBD2; V: TRBV7-3; size: NA; J: TRBJ2-1; DNA: TGTGCCAGCAGCAACCGGGCGGGAGACAATGAGCAGTTCTTC; CDR3: CASSNRAGDNEQFF
D: NA; V: TRBV28; size: NA; J: TRBJ2-3; DNA: TGTGCCAGCAGTTTGGGCTCCAGCACAGATACGCAGTATTTT; CDR3: CASSLGSSTDTQYF
D: TRBD1; V: TRBV4-3; size: NA; J: TRBJ1-1; DNA: TGCGCCAGCAGATTACAGGGGGACACTGAAGCTTTCTTT; CDR3: CASRLQGDTEAFF
D: NA; V: TRBV2; size: NA; J: TRBJ1-1; DNA: TGTGCCAGCAGACAGCCTCCGGGTACTGAAGCTTTCTTT; CDR3: CASRQPPGTEAFF
D: NA; V: TRBV4-3; size: NA; J: TRBJ1-5; DNA: TGCGCCAGCAGCCAGGCGGCAGGGGTCAATCAGCCCCAGCATTTT; CDR3: CASSQAAGVNQPQHF
D: NA; V: TRBV5-1; size: NA; J: TRBJ2-7; DNA: TGCGCCAGCAGCCTACGCGGAGACAGATCGGCGGGCGAGCAGTACTTC; CDR3: CASSLRGDRSAGEQYF
D: NA; V: TRBV18; size: NA; J: TRBJ2-7; DNA: TGTGCCAGCTCACCCCCTCTGAGGTCCGAGCAGTACTTC; CDR3: CASSPPLRSEQYF